The 28 T cell receptor beta chains below come from one sample, sequenced in a study of shared clonotypes between healthy human individuals. Assay: immunoSEQ multiplex PCR; the TCRdb copy retains only in-frame clones and omits some. This sample has about 690,000 clones, with 90% found just once. Sample: memory CD8+ T cells from PBMCs. Subset meaning: CD45RO+ cells pooled with CCR7-negative TemRA cells. The receptors come from a man in his late teens or twenties in good health. Some clones in this sample may be carry-over from other donors' samples.

The chain joins TRBV11-1 to TRBJ2-7; tentative D call: TRBD1 (6 bases). Looked up from germline, CDR1 is SGHAT and CDR2 is FQDESV (reference sequence). This CDR3 is 14 amino acids long. V was pared by 6 bases and J by 2 bases, with 14 bases between. CDR3 nucleotide sequence: TGTGCCAGCAGTAGAACAGGGACCACCTACGAGCAGTACTTC. It is translated as CASSRTGTTYEQYF. Drawing the rest from reference TRBV11-1 and TRBJ2-7, the complete variable domain is EAEVAQSPRYKITEKSQAVAFWCDPISGHATLYWYRQILGQGPELLVQFQDESVVDDSQLPKDRFSAERLKGVDSTLKIQPAELGDSAMYLCASSRTGTTYEQYFGPGTRLTVT.

This clone appeared a single time. The chain links TRBV5-1 to TRBJ2-7; D is ambiguous. Germline V gives CDR1 SGHRS, CDR2 YFSETQ. V lost 4 bases and J 4 bases, leaving 12 bases between the germline ends. This CDR3 spans 13 amino acids. This CDR3 is CASSPYTLYEQYF. As DNA, the CDR3 is TGCGCCAGCAGCCCTTACACGTTATACGAGCAGTACTTC.

In this sample, this clone turned up once. V gene TRBV9 combines with J gene TRBJ2-1; no clear D gene. Per the germline V gene, CDR1 is SGDLS and CDR2 is YYNGEE. V was pared by 0 bases and J by 5 bases, with 3 bases between. This CDR3 is built from 12 residues. The CDR3 region has the DNA TGTGCCAGCAGCGTAGCTCACAATGAGCAGTTCTTC. Amino acids: CASSVAHNEQFF. Together with reference TRBV9 and TRBJ2-1, the CDR3 gives the full variable domain: DSGVTQTPKHLITATGQRVTLRCSPRSGDLSVYWYQQSLDQGLQFLIQYYNGEERAKGNILERFSAQQFPDLHSELNLSSLELGDSALYFCASSVAHNEQFFGPGTRLTVL.

Comments on this clone: Other DNA sequences in the sample encode the same CDR3. The chain has TRBV27 and TRBJ2-7; D remains ambiguous. Germline V gene data show CDR1 as MNHEY and CDR2 as SMNVEV (reference sequence). This CDR3 comprises 11 residues. Trimming took 6 bases from V and 3 from J, leaving 6 bases between them. CDR3 DNA sequence: TGTGCCAGCAGAGCTGGCTACGAGCAGTACTTC. Its translation is CASRAGYEQYF.

The rearrangement links TRBV7-8 to TRBJ2-7; no clear D gene. CDR1 is SGHVS, CDR2 FQNEAQ, per germline. The CDR3 has 16 residues. The ends were cut back, 6 bases at V and 4 bases at J, with 22 bases in the middle. CDR3 in amino acids: CASSLDEVIPSYEQYF. DNA for the CDR3: TGTGCCAGCAGTCTGGACGAGGTCATCCCCTCGTACGAGCAGTACTTC.

A few counts support this clone. The chain has TRBV28 and TRBJ1-1, with 10 bases aligning to TRBD1. The CDR3 has 12 residues. Trimming removed 9 bases from V and 4 bases from J; junction bases left unmatched: 2. From germline, CDR1 is MDHEN and CDR2 SYDVKM. The CDR3 DNA reads as TGTGCCAGTCGGGACAGGGGCACTGAAGCTTTCTTT. It translates to CASRDRGTEAFF.

V and J are TRBV9 and TRBJ1-2, with 8 bases aligning to TRBD1. Looked up from germline, CDR1 is SGDLS and CDR2 is YYNGEE. The junction had 8 bases not matched to a gene; V was cut back by 3 bases and J by 1 base. The CDR3 is 16 residues long. In DNA, the CDR3 is TGTGCCAGCAGCGACAGGGGGAGTATAGGTAACTATGGCTACACCTTC. Translating gives CASSDRGSIGNYGYTF.

The chain links TRBV9 to TRBJ2-6, with TRBD1 matching 9 bases. The germline V gene has CDR1 SGDLS and CDR2 YYNGEE. The CDR3 has 18 residues. Trimming removed 2 bases from V and 1 base from J; junction bases left unmatched: 7. The CDR3 region is CASSVDPGQGSGANVLTF. In DNA form, the CDR3 reads TGTGCCAGCAGCGTTGACCCGGGACAGGGTTCTGGGGCCAACGTCCTGACTTTC.

The CDR3 nucleotides read TGTGCCAGCAGCCTAAGACAGGGGGAAGAGACCCAGTACTTC. The encoded protein is CASSLRQGEETQYF. V usage is TRBV6-5 and J usage is TRBJ2-5; 9 bases match TRBD1. Trimming took 6 bases from V and 3 from J; bases not matched to a gene: 5. Germline V gene lookup returns CDR1 MNHEY and CDR2 SVGAGI. CDR3 length: 14 amino acids.

The V and J genes are TRBV7-8 and TRBJ2-5; 9 bases match TRBD2. The V gene's germline CDR1 is SGHVS and CDR2 FQNEAQ. The CDR3 is made up of 16 amino acids. The V gene end was trimmed by 2 bases and the J gene end by 2 bases; junction bases not matched to a gene: 6. This chain's CDR3 is CASSLRLAGTQETQYF. For the CDR3, the DNA is TGTGCCAGCAGCTTAAGGCTAGCGGGGACTCAAGAGACCCAGTACTTC.

The chain recombines TRBV29-1 with TRBJ1-5; TRBD1 is a possible D gene (5 bases). This CDR3 region has 13 residues. V lost 6 bases, J lost 0 bases, and 9 bases lay in between. Germline V gene lookup returns CDR1 SQVTM and CDR2 ANQGSEA. Here the CDR3 DNA reads TGCAGCGTCCGGGGGGATAGCAATCAGCCCCAGCATTTT. It specifies CSVRGDSNQPQHF.

The chain is built from TRBV18 and TRBJ2-1; possible D gene TRBD1, 5 bases. CDR1 KGHSH and CDR2 LQKENI come from the germline V gene. CDR3 length: 14 amino acids. V lost 6 bases to trimming and J lost 6 bases, with 15 bases between them. This CDR3 is CASSRMGQVNEQFF. The DNA of the CDR3 is TGTGCCAGCTCCCGAATGGGGCAGGTCAATGAGCAGTTCTTC.

V gene TRBV29-1 combines with J gene TRBJ2-5; perhaps TRBD2 as D (6 bases). The DNA end lines up better with TRBJ2-7; the J call may be wrong. Germline CDR1 reads SQVTM; CDR2 reads ANQGSEA. The CDR3 covers 13 residues. CDR3 amino acids: CSVERESSYEQYF. CDR3 nucleotide sequence: TGCAGCGTTGAACGGGAGAGCTCCTACGAGCAGTACTTC.

CDR3: CASSLRSGSTDTQYF. CDR3 sequence (DNA): TGTGCCAGCAGTTTGAGAAGCGGGAGCACAGATACGCAGTATTTT. The chain employs TRBV27 and TRBJ2-3, with D possibly being TRBD2 (6 bases). The V gene lost 3 bases and the J gene lost 0 bases, with 10 bases spanning the gap. From germline, CDR1 is MNHEY and CDR2 SMNVEV (reference sequence). The CDR3 is made up of 15 amino acids.

The genes are TRBV11-1 and TRBJ2-6; no clear D gene. The V end was cut by 7 bases, the J end by 4 bases, with 8 bases between. This CDR3 contains 13 residues. The germline gives CDR1 SGHAT, CDR2 FQDESV (reference sequence). The CDR3 bases are TGTGCCAGCAAAGGTAGAGGGGCCAACGTCCTGACTTTC. It yields the protein CASKGRGANVLTF.

The chain has TRBV11-2 and TRBJ2-1; possibly TRBD1 for D (5 bases). The germline V gene has CDR1 SGHAT and CDR2 FQNNGV. The CDR3 loop spans 11 amino acids. Between the trimmed V and J ends, which lost 5 bases and 8 bases, there was a span of 7 bases. Here the CDR3 DNA reads TGTGCCAGCAGCCTCAGGGATGAGCAGTTCTTC. Translation gives CASSLRDEQFF.

The CDR3, as DNA: TGTGCCAGCAGGGATAGTGGGATCGGAGAGACCCAGTACTTC. Its protein product is CASRDSGIGETQYF. V is TRBV13 and J is TRBJ2-5; D gene uncertain. Trimming left V 6 bases short and J 4 bases short, with 15 bases between. The germline gives CDR1 PRHDT, CDR2 FYEKMQ (reference sequence). This CDR3 has 14 residues.

J is TRBJ1-1 and V is TRBV5-4; D perhaps matches TRBD1 (5 bases). Between the trimmed V and J ends, which lost 2 bases and 4 bases, there was a span of 15 bases. CDR3 size: 15 residues. The V gene's germline CDR1 is SGHNT and CDR2 YYREEE (reference sequence). The CDR3 nucleotides are TGTGCCAGCAGCTTCCTTGGAGGGGCCGGCACTGAAGCTTTCTTT. Translating gives CASSFLGGAGTEAFF.

This sequence joins TRBV30 and TRBJ2-1; 8 positions agree with TRBD2. V shed 0 bases and J 7 bases; nucleotides not matched to a gene: 2. Germline V gene sequence: CDR1 GTSNPN, CDR2 SVGIG (reference sequence). The length of the CDR3 is 13 residues. The CDR3 sequence: CAWSVASGNEQFF. Here the CDR3 DNA reads TGTGCCTGGAGTGTGGCTAGCGGGAATGAGCAGTTCTTC.

The V gene is TRBV27, the J gene TRBJ2-3; no firm D call. V was clipped by 6 bases and J by 0 bases, with 4 bases between them. The CDR3 length is 12 residues. Germline-derived CDR1 and CDR2 are MNHEY and SMNVEV (reference sequence). This chain's CDR3 is CASRGSTDTQYF. CDR3 DNA: TGTGCCAGCAGGGGGAGCACAGATACGCAGTATTTT.

The J gene is TRBJ2-2, the V gene TRBV4-1; D possibly uses TRBD1 or TRBD2 (5 bases each). The CDR3 is 15 residues long. The V end was cut by 4 bases, the J end by 3 bases, with 12 bases between. Germline lookup yields CDR1 MGHRA and CDR2 YSYEKL. CDR3 sequence: CASSPGSLDTGELFF. Written as DNA, the CDR3 is TGCGCCAGCAGCCCAGGGAGTTTGGACACCGGGGAGCTGTTTTTT.

The chain couples TRBV7-2 to TRBJ2-7, with D hard to call. The CDR3 contains 12 residues. Trimming took off 5 bases at V and 4 bases at J, with 9 bases between the two ends. Germline loops: CDR1 SGHTA, CDR2 FQGNSA. This chain's CDR3 is CASSPLGYEQYF. As DNA, the CDR3 is TGTGCCAGCAGCCCCCTGGGTTACGAGCAGTACTTC.

As regards this clone: The same CDR3 is also encoded by other DNA sequences in this sample. The chain is built from TRBV4-2 and TRBJ2-7; 7 nucleotides line up with TRBD2. The CDR3 has 13 residues. CDR1 and CDR2 (germline): LGHNA, YNFKEQ. Germline trimming cut 3 bases from V and 3 bases from J; bases unmatched to any gene: 2. Written as DNA, the CDR3 is TGTGCCAGCAGCCAGGGGGGGGGCTACGAGCAGTACTTC. Translated: CASSQGGGYEQYF.

The chain links TRBV2 to TRBJ2-3, with D perhaps matching TRBD1 or TRBD2 (5 bases each). The germline V and J ends were trimmed by 6 bases and 2 bases, with 9 bases remaining between them. The germline V gene has CDR1 SNHLY and CDR2 FYNNEI. The CDR3 runs 13 residues. This CDR3 is CASSGDATDTQYF. The CDR3 nucleotides read TGTGCCAGCAGCGGGGACGCCACAGATACGCAGTATTTT.

This clone has a single count. This sequence joins TRBV7-9 and TRBJ2-2; 11 bases map to TRBD1. CDR1 is SEHNR and CDR2 is FQNEAQ in the germline V gene (reference sequence). The junction had 8 bases not matched to a gene; V was cut back by 4 bases and J by 7 bases. The CDR3 runs 16 residues. CDR3 DNA: TGTGCCAGCAGCTCCCGGGACAGGGGGAAGTACGGGGAGCTGTTTTTT. This sequence encodes CASSSRDRGKYGELFF.

The rearrangement joins TRBV9 to TRBJ2-3; 8 bases are a match to TRBD2. V gave up 3 bases and J gave up 4 bases; unmatched junction bases: 10. Germline CDR1 reads SGDLS; CDR2 reads YYNGEE. The CDR3 is 16 residues long. The CDR3 region has the DNA TGTGCCAGCAGCGAGTCCAGCGGGAGAAGTGCAGATACGCAGTATTTT. It yields the protein CASSESSGRSADTQYF.

The gene calls are TRBV2 and TRBJ2-5, with unresolved D. Trimming stripped 8 bases from V and 5 bases from J, with 18 bases between. This CDR3 has 14 residues. Germline V CDR1 and CDR2: SNHLY, FYNNEI. In DNA, the CDR3 is TGTGCCAGCCCAAGTCCGGGTCCCGGGGAGACCCAGTACTTC. Protein product: CASPSPGPGETQYF.

This chain joins TRBV9 and TRBJ2-7; TRBD2 matches at 7 bases. From germline, CDR1 is SGDLS and CDR2 YYNGEE. CDR3 length: 15 amino acids. Trimming removed 6 bases from V and 1 base from J; junction bases left unmatched: 10. CDR3 residues: CASTPGRERSYEQYF. The CDR3 DNA follows: TGTGCCAGCACCCCCGGGCGGGAGCGTTCCTACGAGCAGTACTTC.